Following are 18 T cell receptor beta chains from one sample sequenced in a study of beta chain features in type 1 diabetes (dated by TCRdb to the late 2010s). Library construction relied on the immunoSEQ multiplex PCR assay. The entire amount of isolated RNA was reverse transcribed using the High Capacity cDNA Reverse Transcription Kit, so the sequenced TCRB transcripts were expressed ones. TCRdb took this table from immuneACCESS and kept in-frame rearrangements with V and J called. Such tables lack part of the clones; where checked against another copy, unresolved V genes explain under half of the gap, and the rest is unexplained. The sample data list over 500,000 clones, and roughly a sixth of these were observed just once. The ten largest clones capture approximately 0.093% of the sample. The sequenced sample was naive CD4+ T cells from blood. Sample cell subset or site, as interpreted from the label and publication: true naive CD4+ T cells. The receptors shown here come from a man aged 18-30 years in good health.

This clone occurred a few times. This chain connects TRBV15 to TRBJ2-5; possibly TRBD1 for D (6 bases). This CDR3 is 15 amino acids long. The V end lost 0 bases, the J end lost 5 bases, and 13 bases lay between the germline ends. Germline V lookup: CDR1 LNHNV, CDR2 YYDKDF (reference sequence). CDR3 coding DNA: TGTGCCACCAGCAGAGATTTAGGGACAACGGAGACCCAGTACTTC. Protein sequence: CATSRDLGTTETQYF. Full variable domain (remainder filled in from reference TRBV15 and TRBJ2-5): DAMVIQNPRYQVTQFGKPVTLSCSQTLNHNVMYWYQQKSSQAPKLLFHYYDKDFNNEADTPDNFQSRRPNTSFCFLDIRSPGLGDTAMYLCATSRDLGTTETQYFGPGTRLLVL.

DNA for the CDR3: TGTGCCATCAGGGGGGCGGGAACCAGGGCAGATACGCAGTATTTT. Protein: CAIRGAGTRADTQYF. The genes are TRBV10-3 and TRBJ2-3, with D perhaps given as TRBD1 or TRBD2 (6 bases each). The ends were cut back, 6 bases at V and 4 bases at J, with 17 bases in the middle. The CDR3 extends over 15 amino acids. Germline CDR1 is ENHRY and CDR2 is SYGVKD.

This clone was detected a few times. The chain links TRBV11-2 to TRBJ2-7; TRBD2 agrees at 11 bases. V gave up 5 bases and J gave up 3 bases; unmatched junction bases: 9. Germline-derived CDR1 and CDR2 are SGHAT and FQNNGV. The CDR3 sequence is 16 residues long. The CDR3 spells CASSLRSLAGVYEQYF. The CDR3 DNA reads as TGTGCCAGCAGCCTACGCTCACTAGCGGGGGTCTACGAGCAGTACTTC.

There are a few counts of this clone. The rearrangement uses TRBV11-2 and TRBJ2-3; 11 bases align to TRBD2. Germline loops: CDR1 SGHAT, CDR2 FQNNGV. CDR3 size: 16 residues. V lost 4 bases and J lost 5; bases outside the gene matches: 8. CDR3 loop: CASSSLAGVGRDTQYF. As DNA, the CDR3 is TGTGCCAGCAGCTCACTAGCGGGAGTAGGACGAGATACGCAGTATTTT.

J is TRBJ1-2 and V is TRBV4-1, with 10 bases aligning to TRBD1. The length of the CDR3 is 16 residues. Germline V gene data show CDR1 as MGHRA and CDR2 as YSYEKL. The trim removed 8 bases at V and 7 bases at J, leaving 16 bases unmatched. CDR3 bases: TGCGCCAGCTTCCCCGACAGGGGGCTGACCGCCGGTGGCTACACCTTC. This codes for CASFPDRGLTAGGYTF.

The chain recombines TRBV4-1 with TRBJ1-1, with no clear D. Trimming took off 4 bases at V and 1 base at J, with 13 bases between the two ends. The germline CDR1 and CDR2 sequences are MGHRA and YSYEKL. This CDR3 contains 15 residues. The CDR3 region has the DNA TGCGCCAGCAGCCGCCGAGATGATTGGAACACTGAAGCTTTCTTT. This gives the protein CASSRRDDWNTEAFF.

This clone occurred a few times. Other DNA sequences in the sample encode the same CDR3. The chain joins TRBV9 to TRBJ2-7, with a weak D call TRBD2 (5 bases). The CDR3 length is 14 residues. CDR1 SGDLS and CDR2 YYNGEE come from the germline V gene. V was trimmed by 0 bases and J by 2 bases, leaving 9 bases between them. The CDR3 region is CASSVGSGTYEQYF. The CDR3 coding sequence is TGTGCCAGCAGCGTAGGTTCGGGAACCTACGAGCAGTACTTC.

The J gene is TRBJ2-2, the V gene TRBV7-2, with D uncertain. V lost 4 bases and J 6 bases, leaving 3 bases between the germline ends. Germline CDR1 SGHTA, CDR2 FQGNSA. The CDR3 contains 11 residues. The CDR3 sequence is CASSWPGELFF. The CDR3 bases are TGTGCCAGCAGCTGGCCCGGGGAGCTGTTTTTT.

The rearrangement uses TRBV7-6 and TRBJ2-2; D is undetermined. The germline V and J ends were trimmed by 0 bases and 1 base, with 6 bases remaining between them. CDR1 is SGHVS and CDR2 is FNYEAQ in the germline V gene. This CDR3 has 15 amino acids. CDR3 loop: CASSLAYRNTGELFF. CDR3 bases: TGTGCCAGCAGCTTAGCGTACAGGAACACCGGGGAGCTGTTTTTT.

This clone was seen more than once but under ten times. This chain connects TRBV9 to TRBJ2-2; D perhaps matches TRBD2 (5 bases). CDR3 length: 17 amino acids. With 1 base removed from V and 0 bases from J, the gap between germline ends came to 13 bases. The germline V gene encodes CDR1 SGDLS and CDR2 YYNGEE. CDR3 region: CASSVFGRTSNTGELFF. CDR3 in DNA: TGTGCCAGCAGCGTATTTGGAAGGACTTCGAACACCGGGGAGCTGTTTTTT.

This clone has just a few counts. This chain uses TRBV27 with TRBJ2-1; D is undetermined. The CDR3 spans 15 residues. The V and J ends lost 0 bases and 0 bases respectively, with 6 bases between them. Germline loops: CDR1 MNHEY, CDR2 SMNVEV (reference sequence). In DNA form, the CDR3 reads TGTGCCAGCAGTTTATCCTACCGCTCCTACAATGAGCAGTTCTTC. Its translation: CASSLSYRSYNEQFF.

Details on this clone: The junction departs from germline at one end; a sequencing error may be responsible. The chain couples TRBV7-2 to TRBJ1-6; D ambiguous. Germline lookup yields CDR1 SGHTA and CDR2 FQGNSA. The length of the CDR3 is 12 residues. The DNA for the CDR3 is TGTGCCAGCAGTTTAGGCAGATCACCCCTCCACTTT. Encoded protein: CASSLGRSPLHF.

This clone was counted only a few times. CDR3 protein: CASSMSGSGLGDTQYF. For the CDR3, the DNA is TGTGCCAGTAGTATGAGCGGGAGTGGGTTAGGAGATACGCAGTATTTT. The rearrangement joins TRBV19 to TRBJ2-3; TRBD2 matches at 8 bases. V was clipped by 3 bases and J by 5 bases; unmatched bases: 10. CDR3 length: 16 residues. Germline V CDR1 and CDR2: LNHDA, SQIVND (reference sequence).

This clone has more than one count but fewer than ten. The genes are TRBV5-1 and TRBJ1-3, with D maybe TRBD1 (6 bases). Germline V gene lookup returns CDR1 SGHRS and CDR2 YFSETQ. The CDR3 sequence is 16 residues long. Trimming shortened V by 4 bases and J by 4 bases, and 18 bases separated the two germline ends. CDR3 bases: TGCGCCAGCAGCCAGCTTGGTACAGGGAAAGGAAACACCATATATTTT. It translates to CASSQLGTGKGNTIYF. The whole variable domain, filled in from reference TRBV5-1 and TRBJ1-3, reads KAGVTQTPRYLIKTRGQQVTLSCSPISGHRSVSWYQQTPGQGLQFLFEYFSETQRNKGNFPGRFSGRQFSNSRSEMNVSTLELGDSALYLCASSQLGTGKGNTIYFGEGSWLTVV.

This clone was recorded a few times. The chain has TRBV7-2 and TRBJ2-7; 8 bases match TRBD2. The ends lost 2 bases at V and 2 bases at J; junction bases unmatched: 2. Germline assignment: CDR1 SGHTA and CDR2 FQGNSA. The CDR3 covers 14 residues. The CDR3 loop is CASSLTSGPYEQYF. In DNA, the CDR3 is TGTGCCAGCAGCTTAACTAGCGGCCCCTACGAGCAGTACTTC.

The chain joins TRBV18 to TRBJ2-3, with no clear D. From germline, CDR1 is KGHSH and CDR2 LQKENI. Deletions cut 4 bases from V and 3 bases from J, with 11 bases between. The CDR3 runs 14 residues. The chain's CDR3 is CASSQVGVTDTQYF. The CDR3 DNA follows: TGTGCCAGCTCACAAGTGGGTGTGACAGATACGCAGTATTTT.

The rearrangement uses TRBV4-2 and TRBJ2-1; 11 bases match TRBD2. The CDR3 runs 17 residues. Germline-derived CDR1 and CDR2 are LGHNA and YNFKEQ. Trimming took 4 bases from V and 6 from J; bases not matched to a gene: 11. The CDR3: CASSLSTGTSGSNEQFF. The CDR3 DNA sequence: TGTGCCAGCAGCCTCTCCACCGGGACTAGCGGCTCCAATGAGCAGTTCTTC.

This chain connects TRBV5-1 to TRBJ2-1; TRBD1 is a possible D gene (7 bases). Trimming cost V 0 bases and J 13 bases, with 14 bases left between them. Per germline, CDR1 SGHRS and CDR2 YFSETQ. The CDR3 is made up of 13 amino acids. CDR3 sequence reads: CASSLGGGTDQFF. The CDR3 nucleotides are TGCGCCAGCAGCTTGGGCGGAGGGACAGATCAGTTCTTC.